This T cell receptor (beta chain) was recorded in a study of read filtering for tumor transcriptome and immune sequencing. Turning to the study itself: Patients were 17 male and approximately 15 female, mean age about 65 years, range roughly 45 to 85. DNase treatment preceded whole-transcriptome library preparation. Per sample, TCR-region reads ranged about 3.5 to 11 million by IR-seq, roughly 80 to 1273 by RNA-seq.

This clonotype was picked up many times. Its antigen is undetermined. From approximately 430 ng of RNA, a library with molecular barcoded alpha/delta and beta/gamma adaptors was made. From the reads, TCRdb called clonotypes with MiXCR, one entry per CDR3 protein. The table shows 25,000 to 35,000 distinct CDR3 sequences, with 18% occurring only once. Whole-study findings and limits: About 77% of IR-seq clonotypes had a single read, yet these held about 3.4% of reads.

The CDR3 loop spans 15 amino acids. V was cut by 6 bases and J by 5 bases, with 18 bases left in between. Germline assignment: CDR1 MDHEN and CDR2 SYDVKM. Sequenced sample: a population of CD138-negative cells sorted from bone marrow. This chain joins TRBV28 and TRBJ2-3; D perhaps matches TRBD1 (6 bases). This receptor was taken from a donor older than 35 with multiple myeloma. The CDR3 DNA is TGTGCCAGCAGCCCTCCGCTACAGGGTCGAGATACGCAGTATTTT. Translating gives CASSPPLQGRDTQYF.